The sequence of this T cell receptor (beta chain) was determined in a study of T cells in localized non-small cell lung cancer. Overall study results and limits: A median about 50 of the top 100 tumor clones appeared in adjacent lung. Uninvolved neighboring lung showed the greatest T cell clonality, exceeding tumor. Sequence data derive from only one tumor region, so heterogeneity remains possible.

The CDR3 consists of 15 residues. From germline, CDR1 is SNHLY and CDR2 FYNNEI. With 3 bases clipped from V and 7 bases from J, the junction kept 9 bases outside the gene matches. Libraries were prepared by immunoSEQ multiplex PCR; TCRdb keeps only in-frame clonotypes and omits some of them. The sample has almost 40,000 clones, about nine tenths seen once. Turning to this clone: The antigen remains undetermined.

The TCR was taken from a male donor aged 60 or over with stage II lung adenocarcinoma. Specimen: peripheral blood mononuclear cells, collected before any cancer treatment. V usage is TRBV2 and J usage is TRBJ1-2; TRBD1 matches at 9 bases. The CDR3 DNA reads TGTGCCAGCAGTGAGGCCCGGACAGGGGCCGGTGGCTACACCTTC. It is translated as CASSEARTGAGGYTF.